The 16 T cell receptor beta chains presented below share a single source sample, sequenced in a study of cytomegalovirus exposure and HLA in healthy donors. With 60 Vbeta and 13 Jbeta primers, the PCR was carried out. The method was immunoSEQ multiplex PCR; TCRdb's version includes in-frame clones alone and lacks a portion of them. The table includes 55,000 to 80,000 clones, 85% detected once. The sample consisted of PBMCs. These receptors originate from a female donor in good health and CMV-seronegative.

The chain links TRBV19 to TRBJ1-5; perhaps TRBD1 as D (5 bases). The CDR3 totals 15 residues. The ends were cut back, 3 bases at V and 4 bases at J, with 13 bases in the middle. Germline V gives CDR1 LNHDA, CDR2 SQIVND (reference sequence). The CDR3 protein is CASSIGGSDNQPQHF. The CDR3 DNA reads TGTGCCAGTAGTATTGGGGGGAGCGATAATCAGCCCCAGCATTTT.

This sequence joins TRBV2 and TRBJ2-1, with 13 bases lining up with TRBD2. Trimming took 9 bases from V and 7 from J; bases not matched to a gene: 12. The CDR3 has 16 amino acids. The germline gives CDR1 SNHLY, CDR2 FYNNEI. In DNA form, the CDR3 reads TGTGCCAGGAAAAAAACTAGCGGGGGGGCCGGTAATGAGCAGTTCTTC. Translation: CARKKTSGGAGNEQFF.

This rearrangement joins TRBV6-5 to TRBJ1-3; no reliable D call. Germline V gene lookup returns CDR1 MNHEY and CDR2 SVGAGI. The CDR3 extends over 15 amino acids. The germline V and J ends were trimmed by 6 bases and 2 bases, with 14 bases remaining between them. The CDR3: CASRTSRGTGNTIYF. The CDR3 nucleotides read TGTGCCAGCAGAACTTCCAGAGGAACTGGAAACACCATATATTTT.

The chain has TRBV7-9 and TRBJ2-2; D call uncertain. The germline CDR1 and CDR2 sequences are SEHNR and FQNEAQ (reference sequence). Trimming left V 0 bases short and J 5 bases short, with 7 bases between. CDR3 size: 14 residues. CDR3 sequence: CASSLAAATGELFF. CDR3 sequence (DNA): TGTGCCAGCAGCTTAGCGGCGGCAACCGGGGAGCTGTTTTTT.

The genes are TRBV7-9 and TRBJ1-6; D perhaps matches TRBD1 (5 bases). Germline V gene lookup returns CDR1 SEHNR and CDR2 FQNEAQ (reference sequence). V was trimmed by 5 bases and J by 10 bases, leaving 18 bases between them. The CDR3 is 15 amino acids. CDR3: CASSPGQTARSPLHF. In DNA form, the CDR3 reads TGTGCCAGCAGCCCAGGTCAGACAGCTCGGTCACCCCTCCACTTT. Together with reference TRBV7-9 and TRBJ1-6, the CDR3 gives the full variable domain: DTGVSQNPRHKITKRGQNVTFRCDPISEHNRLYWYRQTLGQGPEFLTYFQNEAQLEKSRLLSDRFSAERPKGSFSTLEIQRTEQGDSAMYLCASSPGQTARSPLHFGNGTRLTVT.

The V and J genes are TRBV9 and TRBJ2-7; tentative D call: TRBD1 (5 bases). Germline V gives CDR1 SGDLS, CDR2 YYNGEE. The V gene lost 0 bases and the J gene lost 3 bases, with 13 bases spanning the gap. This CDR3 is built from 15 residues. CDR3 protein: CASSVGPDRLYEQYF. As DNA, the CDR3 is TGTGCCAGCAGCGTAGGGCCCGACAGACTCTACGAGCAGTACTTC.

V usage is TRBV11-2 and J usage is TRBJ2-2, with D tentatively TRBD2 (5 bases). V was cut by 5 bases and J by 7 bases, with 14 bases left in between. The CDR3 contains 14 residues. Germline V gives CDR1 SGHAT, CDR2 FQNNGV. The CDR3 DNA sequence: TGTGCCAGCAGCACGAGGGTAGGCTTCGGGGAGCTGTTTTTT. It translates to CASSTRVGFGELFF.

This chain links TRBV6-1 with TRBJ2-7; 7 nucleotides line up with TRBD1. Germline assignment: CDR1 MNHNS and CDR2 SASEGT. The CDR3 consists of 15 residues. V lost 6 bases, J lost 2 bases, and 10 bases stayed unmatched. CDR3 residues: CASSAKGAATYEQYF. As DNA, the CDR3 is TGTGCCAGCAGCGCCAAGGGGGCCGCCACCTACGAGCAGTACTTC.

This clone was found once. V usage is TRBV2 and J usage is TRBJ2-3; 7 bases align to TRBD1. Germline CDR1 SNHLY, CDR2 FYNNEI. CDR3 length: 14 amino acids. V was pared by 4 bases and J by 2 bases, with 3 bases of the junction left unmatched. The CDR3 reads CASSVTGATDTQYF. In nucleotides, the CDR3 is TGTGCCAGCAGTGTAACAGGGGCCACAGATACGCAGTATTTT.

The V gene is TRBV4-3, the J gene TRBJ2-5, with TRBD1 identical over 7 bases. The J call may be incorrect, as the DNA end agrees better with TRBJ2-7. The CDR3 runs to 15 residues. Per germline, CDR1 LGHNA and CDR2 YSLEER. The CDR3 nucleotides read TGCGCCAGCAGCCAAGTTCCAGGGGGTGGCTACGAGCAGTACTTC. Translated, it gives CASSQVPGGGYEQYF.

The V gene is TRBV7-9, the J gene TRBJ2-3; D is uncertain. The CDR3 is made up of 13 amino acids. The V end was cut by 1 base, the J end by 6 bases, with 8 bases between. Germline values: CDR1 SEHNR, CDR2 FQNEAQ (reference sequence). The CDR3, as DNA: TGTGCCAGCAGCTTAGATGGCTCCGATACGCAGTATTTT. As protein: CASSLDGSDTQYF.

V gene TRBV28 combines with J gene TRBJ1-1; D remains ambiguous. The CDR3 is made up of 11 amino acids. V was clipped by 1 base and J by 7 bases, with 4 bases between them. Germline V CDR1 and CDR2: MDHEN, SYDVKM. Written as DNA, the CDR3 is TGTGCCAGCAGTTTATCCGTTGAAGCTTTCTTT. Translating it yields CASSLSVEAFF.

This rearrangement joins TRBV2 to TRBJ2-7; 7 positions agree with TRBD1. CDR3 length equals 11 residues. The J segment lost 12 bases and the V segment lost 2 bases, leaving 4 bases of the junction unmatched. Germline loops: CDR1 SNHLY, CDR2 FYNNEI. CDR3 nucleotide sequence: TGTGCCAGCAGTGAATTGCCAGGGGGGTACTTC. Residues: CASSELPGGYF.

The chain joins TRBV6-1 to TRBJ2-1; 10 bases match TRBD1. CDR1 is MNHNS and CDR2 is SASEGT in the germline V gene. The CDR3 length is 15 residues. J was trimmed by 5 bases and V by 5 bases; bases with no gene match: 6. In nucleotides, the CDR3 is TGTGCCAGCAGTCCGGGACAGGGGAGCGACAATGAGCAGTTCTTC. Translation gives CASSPGQGSDNEQFF.

CDR3 amino acids: CASRRGEGADTQYF. The CDR3 DNA reads as TGTGCCAGCAGGAGGGGGGAGGGCGCAGATACGCAGTATTTT. The chain carries TRBV6-1 and TRBJ2-3; a weak D match, TRBD2 (7 bases). Trimming left V 6 bases short and J 4 bases short, with 14 bases between. The germline V gene has CDR1 MNHNS and CDR2 SASEGT. CDR3 length equals 14 residues.

The chain has TRBV21-1 and TRBJ2-7; TRBD1 reflects the table's D call only, with no check against the DNA. TRBV21-1 is assigned pseudogene status. This CDR3 is 18 amino acids long. CDR3 sequence: CASSKPARNRGIRYEQYF. The CDR3 DNA sequence: TGTGCCAGCAGCAAACCGGCGAGAAACAGGGGAATAAGATACGAGCAGTACTTC.